The T cell receptor beta chain under discussion was sequenced for a study of CD8 T cells in Susac syndrome. In the study overall: Of the sequenced Susac syndrome patients, six had active disease and roughly eight were in remission.

Overall study results and limits: The relatively small number of individuals in the TCR sequencing and HLA analysis was acknowledged by the study.

The TEMRA cells underwent FACS enrichment, while the CD8+ and CD4+ T cells underwent negative isolation. The junction had 9 bases not matched to a gene; V was cut back by 1 base and J by 2 bases. Germline lookup yields CDR1 SNHLY and CDR2 FYNNEI. This CDR3 contains 18 residues. Random hexamers primed reverse transcription of about 0.45 to 1 ug RNA. Multiplex immunoSEQ PCR targeted 54 Vbeta and 13 Jbeta TCR beta segments. TCRdb used MiXCR to reprocess the immunoSEQ multiplex PCR reads, holding one entry per CDR3 protein. This sample has 71,000 or so distinct CDR3 sequences, with about 92% found just once. This clonotype appeared once. The antigen remains unidentified.

The chain joins TRBV2 to TRBJ2-5; 11 bases are a match to TRBD2. The TCR sequence derives from a human donor with Susac syndrome. The sequenced sample consisted of CD4+ T cells from PBMCs. The CDR3 DNA follows: TGTGCCAGCAGTGAAGAGTGGTGGCTAGCGGGGGGACAAGAGACCCAGTACTTC. Translation: CASSEEWWLAGGQETQYF.